This entry is about one T cell receptor (beta chain). This sample was taken from a study of OX40 agonist ivuxolimab in advanced cancers. The wider study: Patients' therapy was ivuxolimab, an antibody that acts as an agonist of OX40 (CD134). Administration of intravenous ivuxolimab to patients occurred every 2 weeks at 0.01 to 10 mg/kg. Patients with hepatocellular carcinoma, melanoma, renal cell or head and neck cancer made up the dose-escalation patients.

Method: immunoSEQ multiplex PCR; TCRdb's copy keeps in-frame clones and lacks some. The sample consists of more than 50,000 clones, around 90% of them appearing once. Sequences were derived from CD4+ or CD8+ T cells sorted from blood, sampled in a trial of the OX40 agonist ivuxolimab. The source is an adult with an advanced solid tumor such as melanoma, head and neck, liver or kidney cancer.

CDR3: CASSIDNRGYEQYF. CDR3 nucleotide sequence: TGTGCCAGTAGTATAGACAACAGGGGCTACGAGCAGTACTTC. The chain links TRBV19 to TRBJ2-7, with 7 bases fitting TRBD1. The germline V gene has CDR1 LNHDA and CDR2 SQIVND (reference sequence). This CDR3 comprises 14 residues. The junction had 2 bases not matched to a gene; V was cut back by 0 bases and J by 3 bases. Complete variable domain (other parts from reference TRBV19 and TRBJ2-7): DGGITQSPKYLFRKEGQNVTLSCEQNLNHDAMYWYRQDPGQGLRLIYYSQIVNDFQKGDIAEGYSVSREKKESFPLTVTSAQKNPTAFYLCASSIDNRGYEQYFGPGTRLTVT.